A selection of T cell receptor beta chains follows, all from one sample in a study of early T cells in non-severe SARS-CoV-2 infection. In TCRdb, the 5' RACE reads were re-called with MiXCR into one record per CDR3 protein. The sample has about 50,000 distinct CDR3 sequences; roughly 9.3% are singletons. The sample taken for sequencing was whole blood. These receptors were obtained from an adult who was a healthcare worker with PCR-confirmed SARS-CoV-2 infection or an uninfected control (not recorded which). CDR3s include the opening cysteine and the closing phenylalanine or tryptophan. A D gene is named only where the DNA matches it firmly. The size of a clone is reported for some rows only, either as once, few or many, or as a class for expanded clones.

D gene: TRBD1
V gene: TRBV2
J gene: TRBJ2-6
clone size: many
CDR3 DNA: TGTGCCAGCAGTGTGACAGGGGCCGTCACTGGGGCCAACGTCCTGACTTTC
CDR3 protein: CASSVTGAVTGANVLTF

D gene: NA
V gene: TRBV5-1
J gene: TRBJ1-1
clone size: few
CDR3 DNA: TGCGCCAGCAGCTTGGTTCAGGCGGAAGGTGAAGCTTTCTTT
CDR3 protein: CASSLVQAEGEAFF

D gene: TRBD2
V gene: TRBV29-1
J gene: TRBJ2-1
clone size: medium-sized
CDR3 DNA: TGCAGCGTTGAAAAGGTGGGACTAGCGGGAGCGGTAGATGAGCAGTTCTTC
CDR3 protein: CSVEKVGLAGAVDEQFF

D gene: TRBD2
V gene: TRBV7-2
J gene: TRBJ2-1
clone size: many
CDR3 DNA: TGTGCCAGCAGCTTAGCGGCGGGAGGGGCCTACAATGAGCAGTTCTTC
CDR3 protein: CASSLAAGGAYNEQFF

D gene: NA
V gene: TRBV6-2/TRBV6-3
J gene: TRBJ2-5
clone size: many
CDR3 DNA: TGTGCCAGCAGTCACCTAGGGGGAGAGACCCAGTACTTC
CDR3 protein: CASSHLGGETQYF

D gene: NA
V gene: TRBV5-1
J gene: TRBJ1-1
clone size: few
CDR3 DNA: TGCGCCAGCAGCTTGGCGGGTCAGAACACTGAAGCTTTCTTT
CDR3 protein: CASSLAGQNTEAFF

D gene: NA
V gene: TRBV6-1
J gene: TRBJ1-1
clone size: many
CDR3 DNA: TGTGCCAGCAGTGAATATCGGGTCGCTGAAGCTTTCTTT
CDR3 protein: CASSEYRVAEAFF

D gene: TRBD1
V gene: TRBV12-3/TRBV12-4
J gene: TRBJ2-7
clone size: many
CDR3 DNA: TGTGCCAGCAGTTCGAGCAGGGGGTTTGGCGAGCAGTACTTC
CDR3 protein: CASSSSRGFGEQYF

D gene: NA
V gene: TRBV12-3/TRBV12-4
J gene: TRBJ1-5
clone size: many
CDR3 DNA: TGTGCCAGCAGTTTGGCTGACAGGAATCAGCCCCAGCATTTT
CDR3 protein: CASSLADRNQPQHF

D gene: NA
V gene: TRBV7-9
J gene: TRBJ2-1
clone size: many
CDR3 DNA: TGTGCCAGCAGGCGCCCTGAAAGGGTGACCAATGAGCAGTTCTTC
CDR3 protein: CASRRPERVTNEQFF

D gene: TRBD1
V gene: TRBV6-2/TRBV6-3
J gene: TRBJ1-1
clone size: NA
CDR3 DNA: TGTGCCAGCAACGACAGGGGGCCAAAGACTGAAGCTTTCTTT
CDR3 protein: CASNDRGPKTEAFF

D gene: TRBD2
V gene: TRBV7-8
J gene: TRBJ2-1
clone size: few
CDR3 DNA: TGTGCCAGCAGCTTAGTAGACTGGACTAGCGGGAGTATTGAGCAGTTCTTC
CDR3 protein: CASSLVDWTSGSIEQFF

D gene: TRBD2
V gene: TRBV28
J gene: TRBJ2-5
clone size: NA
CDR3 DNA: TGTGCCAGCAGTTATAGGGAGCGGGAGGGCCGCGAGACCCAGTACTTC
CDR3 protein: CASSYREREGRETQYF

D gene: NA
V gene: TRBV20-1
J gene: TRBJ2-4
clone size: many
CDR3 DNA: TGCAGTGCTAACTTTGGGGTCAAAAACATTCAGTACTTC
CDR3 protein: CSANFGVKNIQYF

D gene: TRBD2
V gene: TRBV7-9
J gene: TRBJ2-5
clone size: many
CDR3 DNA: TGTGCCACAGCGGGAGCCTTACAAGAGACCCAGTACTTC
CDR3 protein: CATAGALQETQYF

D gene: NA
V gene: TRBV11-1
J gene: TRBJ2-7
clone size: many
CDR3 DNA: TGTGCCAGCAGCGCGATTAGGAGCTACGAGCAGTACTTC
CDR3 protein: CASSAIRSYEQYF

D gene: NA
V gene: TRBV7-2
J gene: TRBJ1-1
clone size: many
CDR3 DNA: TGTGCCAGCAGCCCACACAGGGTGAACACTGAAGCTTTCTTT
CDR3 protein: CASSPHRVNTEAFF

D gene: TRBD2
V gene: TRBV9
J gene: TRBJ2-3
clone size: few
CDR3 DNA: TGTGCCAGCAGCGTAGGTTCTAGCGGGAGTTTGGATACGCAGTATTTT
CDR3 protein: CASSVGSSGSLDTQYF

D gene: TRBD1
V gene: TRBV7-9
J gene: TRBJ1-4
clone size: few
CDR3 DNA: TGTGCCAGCAGCCGACAGGGTCCTAATGAAAAACTGTTTTTT
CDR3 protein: CASSRQGPNEKLFF

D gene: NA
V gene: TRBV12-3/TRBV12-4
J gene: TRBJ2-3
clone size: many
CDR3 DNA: TGTGCCAGCAGTTTTGGTGGGAGCACAGATACGCAGTATTTT
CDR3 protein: CASSFGGSTDTQYF

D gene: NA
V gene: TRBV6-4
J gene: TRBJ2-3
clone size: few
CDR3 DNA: TGTGCCAGCAGTGACTCTAGGGGCGATACGCAGTATTTT
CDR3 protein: CASSDSRGDTQYF

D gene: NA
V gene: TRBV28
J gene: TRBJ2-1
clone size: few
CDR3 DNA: TGTGCCAGCAGCCTAAACCCGACGGAGCAGTTCTTC
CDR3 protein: CASSLNPTEQFF

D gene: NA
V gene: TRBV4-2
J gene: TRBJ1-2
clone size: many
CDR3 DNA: TGTGCCAGCAGCCAGGTAATACCCAATCACTATGGCTACACCTTC
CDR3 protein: CASSQVIPNHYGYTF

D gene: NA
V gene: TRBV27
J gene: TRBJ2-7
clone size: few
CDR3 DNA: TGTGCCAGCAGGCTTGGGGGCAGGAACGAGCAGTACTTC
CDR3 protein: CASRLGGRNEQYF

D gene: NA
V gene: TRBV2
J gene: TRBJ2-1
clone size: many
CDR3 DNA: TGTGCCAGCAGTGAGATCAGACCCTCCTACAATGAGCAGTTCTTC
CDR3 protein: CASSEIRPSYNEQFF

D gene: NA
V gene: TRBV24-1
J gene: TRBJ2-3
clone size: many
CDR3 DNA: TGTGCCACCAGTGACCGGAGCGGACCCACCACAGATACGCAGTATTTT
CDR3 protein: CATSDRSGPTTDTQYF

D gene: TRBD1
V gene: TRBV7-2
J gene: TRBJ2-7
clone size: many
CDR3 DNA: TGTGCCAGCAGCTATAACACGGGACAGGGCTACGAGCAGTACTTC
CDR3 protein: CASSYNTGQGYEQYF

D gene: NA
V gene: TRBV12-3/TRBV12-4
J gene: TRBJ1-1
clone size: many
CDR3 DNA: TGTGCCAGCAGTTTAGGGGGGACCCTTGGGGCTTTCTTT
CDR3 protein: CASSLGGTLGAFF

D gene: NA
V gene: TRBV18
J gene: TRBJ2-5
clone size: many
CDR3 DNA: TGTGCCAGCTCACCCCAGTACCAAGAGACCCAGTACTTC
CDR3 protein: CASSPQYQETQYF

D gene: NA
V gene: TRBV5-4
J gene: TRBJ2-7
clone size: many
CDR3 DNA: TGTGCCAGCAGCTTGAGCGGGCAGGCGACCTACGAGCAGTACTTC
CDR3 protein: CASSLSGQATYEQYF

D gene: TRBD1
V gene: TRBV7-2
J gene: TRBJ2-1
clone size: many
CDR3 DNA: TGTGCCAGCAGCCCAGACAGGGTGACGTACAATGAGCAGTTCTTC
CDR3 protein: CASSPDRVTYNEQFF

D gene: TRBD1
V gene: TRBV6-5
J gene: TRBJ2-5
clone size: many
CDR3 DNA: TGTGCCAGCAGCCGGGACAGGGGTCCGGGGACCCAGTACTTC
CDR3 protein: CASSRDRGPGTQYF